The present TCR beta chain was sequenced within a study of glioma-infiltrating T cells after dendritic cell vaccination. Across the study: Dendritic cell vaccination trial patients had either newly diagnosed or recurrent glioblastoma.

Profiling relied on immunoSEQ multiplex PCR, and the TCRdb table lists in-frame clones only, not all of them. The table records tens of thousands of clones, roughly 80% of them present only once. Between the trimmed V and J ends, which lost 5 bases and 0 bases, there was a span of 10 bases. The CDR3 is 14 residues long. The V gene's germline CDR1 is SGHTA and CDR2 FQGNSA. Time point specified: after dendritic cell vaccination, including at tumor progression/relapse. Before vaccination, two weeks after the third vaccination, and at progression, PBMC were collected. The sequencing here drew on blood, taken after dendritic cell vaccination. The clonotype was recovered from a human donor with glioblastoma. The rearrangement uses TRBV7-2 and TRBJ1-1; D is possibly TRBD1 (5 bases). CDR3 amino acids: CASSQQVMNTEAFF. The CDR3 coding sequence is TGTGCCAGCAGCCAACAGGTAATGAACACTGAAGCTTTCTTT.